This TCR beta chain was sequenced during a study of blood T cell repertoires in COVID-19 (dated by TCRdb to about 2020). Regarding the study in general: Samples covering the acute and convalescent phases of COVID-19 were provided by collaborators in the United States, Italy and Spain. The material from the prospective study consisted of cDNA or gDNA derived from T cells, B-cell-depleted T cells, or PBMCs. Samples came from the ongoing ImmuneRACE study (first 160 participants) plus 1,254 subjects from 6 global collaborators. HLA class I and class II types, where available, came from metadata supplied by the sample provider rather than from assay-based typing. The repertoires were made available in a free public database intended to serve as a resource for research on the immune response to SARS-CoV-2. Deeply sampled blood TCRbeta repertoires from subjects exposed to, actively infected with, or recovered from COVID-19 were included in the dataset. A de-identified subject ID, COVID-19 status, age in years and sex were almost always included in the sample metadata.

TCRbeta CDR3 regions were amplified from genomic DNA by means of the immunoSEQ Assay, a bias-controlled multiplex PCR. In the authors' own workflow: The number of nucleated cells in each sample was estimated by amplification of reference gene primers within the assay. To quantify the absolute abundance of each unique TCRbeta CDR3 rearrangement, sequence reads were collapsed and filtered. For each sample, productive Simpson clonality was calculated as the square root of Simpson's diversity index across productive rearrangements. TCRdb took this table from immuneACCESS and kept in-frame rearrangements with V and J called. Such tables lack part of the clones; where checked against another copy, unresolved V genes explain under half of the gap, and the rest is unexplained. For V, J and clone size, that table is used; D and trimming come from the DNA. The sample table records hundreds of thousands of clones; roughly 84% of these occur just once. Jointly, the top ten make up approximately 6.2% of the sample.

The full study reports these points: The quantity of clinical and demographic metadata differed by source and by participant and was supplied without curation.

In the prospective study, participants were roughly 18 to 95 years old, resided in under 30 geographic areas of the United States, and were enrolled through a virtual design. Cohort assignment in the prospective study relied on participant-reported clinical history from a screening survey and a study questionnaire. For ImmuneRACE Cohort 3, a participant was defined as recovered based on two consecutive negative NP/OP PCR tests, clearance by a healthcare professional, or resolution of symptoms. Each participant in the prospective study had whole blood, serum and a nasopharyngeal or oropharyngeal swab collected by mobile phlebotomists. Prospective study participants could optionally give additional blood draws and questionnaires over an approximately two-month period. Before DNA extraction, prospective study blood samples were shipped either frozen or at room temperature. There are 14 amino acids in the CDR3, from cysteine to phenylalanine inclusive. Of all the DNA, just the CDR3 is kept, 42 bases in frame from base 1. V and J lose 1 base and 8 bases, and a span of 12 bases separates them. The germline V gene gives CDR1 as MGHRA and CDR2 as YSYEKL.

Points on this clone: This clone's antigen is unknown. No base qualities exist here, and no much larger clone lies one base off it.

Recombination connected TRBV4-1 to TRBJ2-1; a tentative D match to TRBD2 spans 7 bases. This TCR came from a woman between 40 and 50 years old who had recovered from COVID-19. Sequencing was done on a sample of PBMCs or T cells enriched from blood (not recorded which). The nucleotide sequence reads TGCGCCAGCAGCCAAGTGGGGGGGCTGGATGAGCAGTTCTTC. Translated, this is CASSQVGGLDEQFF.